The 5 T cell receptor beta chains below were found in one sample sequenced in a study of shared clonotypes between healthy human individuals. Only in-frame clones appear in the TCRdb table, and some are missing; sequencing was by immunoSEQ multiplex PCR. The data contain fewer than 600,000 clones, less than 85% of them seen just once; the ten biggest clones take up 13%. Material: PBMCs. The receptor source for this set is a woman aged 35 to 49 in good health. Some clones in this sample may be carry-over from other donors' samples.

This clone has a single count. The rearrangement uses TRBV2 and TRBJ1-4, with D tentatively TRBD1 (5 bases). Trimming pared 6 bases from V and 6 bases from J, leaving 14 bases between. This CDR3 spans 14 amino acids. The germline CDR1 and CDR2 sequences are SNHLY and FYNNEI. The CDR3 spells CASRAGTGDEKLFF. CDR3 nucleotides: TGTGCCAGCAGAGCCGGGACGGGTGATGAAAAACTGTTTTTT.

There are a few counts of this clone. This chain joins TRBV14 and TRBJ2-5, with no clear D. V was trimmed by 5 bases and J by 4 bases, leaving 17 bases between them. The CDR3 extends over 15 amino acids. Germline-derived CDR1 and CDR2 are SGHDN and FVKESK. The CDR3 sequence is CASSTSPRVGETQYF. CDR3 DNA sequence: TGTGCCAGCAGCACCTCCCCCCGGGTAGGAGAGACCCAGTACTTC.

CDR3 sequence: CASSPRSGSTYEQYF. CDR3 in DNA: TGTGCCAGCTCACCCCGGAGCGGGAGCACGTACGAGCAGTACTTC. The chain has TRBV18 and TRBJ2-7, with 8 bases matching TRBD2. Germline CDR1 is KGHSH and CDR2 is LQKENI. The CDR3 spans 15 residues. V lost 3 bases and J lost 4; bases outside the gene matches: 8.

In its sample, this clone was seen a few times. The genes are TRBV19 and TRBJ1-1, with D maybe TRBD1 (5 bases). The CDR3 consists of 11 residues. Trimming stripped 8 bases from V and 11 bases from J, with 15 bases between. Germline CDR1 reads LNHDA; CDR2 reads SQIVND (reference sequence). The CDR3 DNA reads TGTGCCAGTTCCCAGGGCGCTTTTGCTTTCTTT. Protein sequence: CASSQGAFAFF.

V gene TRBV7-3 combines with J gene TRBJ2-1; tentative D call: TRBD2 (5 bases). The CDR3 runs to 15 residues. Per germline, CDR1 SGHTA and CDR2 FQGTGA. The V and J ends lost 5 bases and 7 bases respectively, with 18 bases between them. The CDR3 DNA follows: TGTGCCAGCAGCCCCGAGGGCTATCCTCGGAATGAGCAGTTCTTC. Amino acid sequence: CASSPEGYPRNEQFF.